Reported below is one T cell receptor beta chain. Its antigen is unidentified. Sequencing targeted TCR beta in T cells from blood (CD8+ and CD4+). It was negative isolation that provided the CD8+ and CD4+ T cells, whereas TEMRA cells were enriched by FACS. Random hexamers were used to reverse transcribe an amount of about 0.45 to 1 ug RNA. Amplification of TCR beta CDR3 spanned 54 Vbeta and 13 Jbeta via immunoSEQ multiplex PCR. TCRdb reanalysed the immunoSEQ multiplex PCR reads using MiXCR and keeps one entry per CDR3 protein. The sample shows some 150,000 distinct CDR3 sequences, 95% to 96% of them seen only once. This sample was taken from a study of CD8 T cells in Susac syndrome. The study's findings and limits: That the number of individuals in its TCR sequencing and HLA analysis was relatively small was acknowledged by the study.

The CDR3 has 14 residues. Per the germline V gene, CDR1 is SGHVS and CDR2 is FQNEAQ. V was cut by 0 bases and J by 4 bases, with 9 bases left in between. The sample taken for sequencing was CD8+ T cells from PBMCs. The TCR comes from a human donor with multiple sclerosis. V gene TRBV7-8 combines with J gene TRBJ1-1; D ambiguous. The CDR3 spells CASSLAPSGTEAFF. The DNA for the CDR3 is TGTGCCAGCAGCTTAGCACCCTCCGGCACTGAAGCTTTCTTT.